This is a list of T cell receptor beta chains from one sample in a study of cytomegalovirus exposure and HLA in healthy donors. Assay: immunoSEQ multiplex PCR; the TCRdb copy retains only in-frame clones and omits some. The sample records 200,000 or so clones, 75% to 85% being singletons. What was sequenced was PBMCs. The receptor set was obtained from a woman between 18 and 29 years old in good health and CMV-seropositive. Each CDR3 is given with its conserved first and last residue. The order of the fields is V gene, J gene, D gene, clone size, CDR3 protein, CDR3 DNA. A D gene is named only where the DNA matches it firmly. Size is stated for part of the rows, as once, few or many counts, or as a class when the clone is expanded.

>TRBV4-3|TRBJ1-2|NA|few
CASSQQVDSVTRSYGYTF
TGCGCCAGCAGCCAACAAGTTGACTCCGTAACGCGAAGCTATGGCTACACCTTC
>TRBV4-3|TRBJ1-6|TRBD1|NA
CASSQGTGGGSPLHF
TGCGCCAGCAGCCAAGGGACAGGGGGTGGTTCACCCCTCCACTTT
>TRBV6-1|TRBJ1-6|TRBD1|NA
CASSLPGQINSPLHF
TGTGCCAGCAGTCTGCCGGGACAGATTAATTCACCCCTCCACTTT
>TRBV6-1|TRBJ1-1|NA|once
CASSVPGLNTEAFF
TGTGCCAGCAGTGTACCCGGGTTGAACACTGAAGCTTTCTTT
>TRBV6-6|TRBJ1-2|NA|NA
CASREQGYGYTF
TGTGCCAGCAGAGAACAGGGCTATGGCTACACCTTC
>TRBV11-3|TRBJ2-3|TRBD2|once
CASSSFRGSGGSDTQYF
TGTGCCAGCAGCTCTTTCCGGGGTAGCGGGGGTTCCGATACGCAGTATTTT
>TRBV7-2|TRBJ2-3|NA|NA
CASSLGASATQYF
TGTGCCAGCAGCTTAGGGGCTTCGGCGACGCAGTATTTT
>TRBV2|TRBJ1-5|NA|NA
CASMSVTGRQPQHF
TGTGCCAGCATGAGTGTGACGGGTAGGCAGCCCCAGCATTTT
>TRBV12-5|TRBJ1-2|NA|few
CASGLSGLQGYTF
TGTGCTAGTGGTTTGTCAGGGTTACAGGGCTACACCTTC
>TRBV30|TRBJ1-6|NA|NA
CACRSSYNSPLHF
TGTGCCTGCCGGAGCTCCTATAATTCACCCCTCCACTTT
>TRBV15|TRBJ1-6|NA|NA
CATSREGPGRVPSYNSPLHF
TGTGCCACCAGCAGGGAGGGGCCCGGAAGGGTTCCCTCCTATAATTCACCCCTCCACTTT
>TRBV5-1|TRBJ2-1|TRBD1|NA
CASSIGTGSSYNEQFF
TGCGCCAGCAGCATCGGGACAGGGAGCTCCTACAATGAGCAGTTCTTC
>TRBV30|TRBJ2-2|NA|NA
CAWSVLRNTGELFF
TGTGCCTGGAGTGTACTCCGGAACACCGGGGAGCTGTTTTTT
>TRBV5-1|TRBJ2-5|TRBD2|NA
CASSLASGGQETQYF
TGCGCCAGCAGCTTGGCTAGCGGAGGCCAAGAGACCCAGTACTTC
>TRBV27|TRBJ1-1|NA|NA
CASSLWAGKTEAFF
TGTGCCAGCAGTCTATGGGCAGGGAAAACTGAAGCTTTCTTT